This T cell receptor beta chain was found in a study of blood T cell repertoires in COVID-19. Germline assignment: CDR1 LNHDA and CDR2 SQIVND (reference sequence). The CDR3 runs to 15 residues. Deletions cut 3 bases from V and 2 bases from J, with 10 bases between. Libraries were prepared by immunoSEQ multiplex PCR; TCRdb keeps only in-frame clonotypes and omits some of them. The sample holds about 190,000 clones, 65% to 85% seen once. This receptor was taken from a woman in her twenties or thirties who had been exposed to COVID-19. The rearrangement links TRBV19 to TRBJ1-4, with unresolved D. Sequenced: PBMCs or T cells enriched from blood (not recorded which). As DNA, the CDR3 is TGTGCCAGTAGTATCCATGCAGGTACTAATGAAAAACTGTTTTTT. Translated, it gives CASSIHAGTNEKLFF.